Described below is a single T cell receptor beta chain sequence and its context. Its target is unknown. V shed 5 bases and J 6 bases; nucleotides not matched to a gene: 4. This CDR3 spans 15 amino acids. The data were obtained in a study of blood T cells in healthy people across ages. Points from the study as a whole: CMV status of donors was unknown, possibly confounding expanded clonotype changes. It was the long-lived donors that had more naive CD4+ cells and higher diversity than aged donors.

Then a second PCR, running about 6 to 12 cycles, was carried out with a sample-barcoded 5' primer and a J-beta primer mix. Each cDNA molecule received a tag from a template-switch adaptor that had 12 random nucleotides. Each CDR3 protein gets one entry after TCRdb re-called the 5' RACE reads with MiXCR. The table records over a million distinct CDR3 sequences, roughly 60% of them present only once. Sequencing used blood. This receptor was taken from a young man in good health. The rearrangement uses TRBV12-3 or TRBV12-4 and TRBJ2-3; 14 bases are shared with TRBD2. Written as DNA, the CDR3 is TGTGCCAGCAGTGGGACTAGCGGGGGTCGCGATACGCAGTATTTT. It codes for CASSGTSGGRDTQYF.